Listed here are 25 T cell receptor beta chains from one sample, sequenced in a study of T-cell memory formation after mild COVID-19. TCRdb ran MiXCR on the 5' RACE reads and lists one entry per CDR3 protein. The repertoire has 200,000 to 250,000 distinct CDR3 sequences, over 15% of them found once; the top ten carry around 3.8%. Sequencing was performed on PBMCs or a T cell subset sorted from them (not recorded which). These TCRs come from a young man who had mild COVID-19 (a few samples of this study predate the infection). Cell type and time point are not known.

This rearrangement joins TRBV7-2 to TRBJ2-3; D gene unclear. CDR3 length: 11 amino acids. Trimming took 6 bases from V and 3 from J, leaving 4 bases between them. Germline CDR1 is SGHTA and CDR2 is FQGNSA. CDR3 in amino acids: CASRMTDTQYF. The CDR3 bases are TGTGCCAGCAGGATGACAGATACGCAGTATTTT.

The chain links TRBV6-5 to TRBJ2-2, with 7 bases identical to TRBD2. V gave up 7 bases and J gave up 5 bases; unmatched junction bases: 10. The CDR3 has 15 residues. Looked up from germline, CDR1 is MNHEY and CDR2 is SVGAGI. CDR3 sequence: CASTRGGGQTGELFF. CDR3 in DNA: TGTGCCAGCACTCGAGGCGGGGGTCAGACCGGGGAGCTGTTTTTT.

The genes are TRBV5-1 and TRBJ1-2; TRBD1 might be the D (6 bases). Germline V gene sequence: CDR1 SGHRS, CDR2 YFSETQ. The germline V and J ends were trimmed by 8 bases and 4 bases, with 15 bases remaining between them. This CDR3 has 13 residues. CDR3 sequence reads: CARGQRTSYGYTF. The CDR3 nucleotides read TGCGCCAGAGGACAGCGAACCTCCTATGGCTACACCTTC.

Here the CDR3 reads CASSQIPTYNEQFF. For the CDR3, the DNA is TGTGCCAGCAGTCAGATCCCCACCTACAATGAGCAGTTCTTC. V gene TRBV6-6 combines with J gene TRBJ2-1, with D hard to call. Between the trimmed V and J ends, which lost 5 bases and 2 bases, there was a span of 10 bases. CDR1 MNHNY and CDR2 SVGAGI come from the germline V gene (reference sequence). This CDR3 comprises 14 residues.

V is TRBV4-1 and J is TRBJ2-1, with 11 bases identical to TRBD1. With V trimmed by 6 bases and J by 8 bases, 6 bases remained unmatched. Germline-derived CDR1 and CDR2 are MGHRA and YSYEKL. The CDR3 is 14 amino acids. CDR3 in amino acids: CASRDRGRKDEQFF. CDR3 sequence (DNA): TGCGCCAGCAGGGACAGGGGGCGGAAAGATGAGCAGTTCTTC.

This clonotype appeared a few times. This rearrangement joins TRBV4-1 to TRBJ2-2; D gene ambiguous. Germline V CDR1 and CDR2: MGHRA, YSYEKL. The CDR3 is made up of 13 amino acids. The V and J ends lost 3 bases and 4 bases respectively, with 6 bases between them. The CDR3 region is CASSHLLTGELFF. In DNA, the CDR3 is TGCGCCAGCAGCCATCTCCTCACCGGGGAGCTGTTTTTT.

This clonotype was observed a handful of times. V gene TRBV7-2 combines with J gene TRBJ2-5; 14 positions agree with TRBD2. CDR1 and CDR2 from the germline V gene are SGHTA and FQGNSA. Unmatched junction bases numbered 6, after V lost 5 bases and J lost 7 bases. The CDR3 runs to 15 residues. The CDR3 sequence: CASSIRLAGGGTQYF. In DNA form, the CDR3 reads TGTGCCAGCAGCATCCGACTAGCGGGGGGGGGGACCCAGTACTTC. Together with reference TRBV7-2 and TRBJ2-5, the CDR3 gives the full variable domain: GAGVSQSPSNKVTEKGKDVELRCDPISGHTALYWYRQSLGQGLEFLIYFQGNSAPDKSGLPSDRFSAERTGGSVSTLTIQRTQQEDSAVYLCASSIRLAGGGTQYFGPGTRLLVL.

This clonotype was seen a few times. The chain couples TRBV12-3 or TRBV12-4 to TRBJ1-5, with no clear D. V lost 2 bases and J 4 bases, leaving 6 bases between the germline ends. This CDR3 has 13 residues. The CDR3 protein is CASSLMENQPQHF. DNA of the CDR3: TGTGCCAGCAGTTTAATGGAGAATCAGCCCCAGCATTTT.

The V and J genes are TRBV18 and TRBJ2-7; the match to TRBD1 covers 7 bases. Looked up from germline, CDR1 is KGHSH and CDR2 is LQKENI. This CDR3 region has 12 residues. V shed 6 bases, J shed 3 bases, and the junction held 2 bases outside the gene matches. For the CDR3, the DNA is TGTGCCAGCTCCTCAGGGGGCTACGAGCAGTACGTC. Protein product: CASSSGGYEQYV.

This clonotype was counted a few times. The chain employs TRBV20-1 and TRBJ2-4; 8 nucleotides line up with TRBD2. The CDR3 has 16 residues. Germline trimming cut 5 bases from V and 0 bases from J; bases unmatched to any gene: 9. Germline assignment: CDR1 DFQATT and CDR2 SNEGSKA (reference sequence). The CDR3 sequence: CSAGGSGALAKNIQYF. Here the CDR3 DNA reads TGCAGTGCTGGGGGTAGCGGGGCCCTAGCCAAAAACATTCAGTACTTC.

The sample holds many counts of this clonotype. J is TRBJ2-3 and V is TRBV7-2, with D perhaps assigned TRBD1 or TRBD2 (5 bases each). Germline-derived CDR1 and CDR2 are SGHTA and FQGNSA. The ends were cut back, 1 base at V and 2 bases at J, with 16 bases in the middle. There are 17 residues in the CDR3. The CDR3 DNA follows: TGTGCCAGCAGCTTAGGGGTCCAACGGGGCACCACAGATACGCAGTATTTT. Translating gives CASSLGVQRGTTDTQYF. The full variable domain, completed using reference TRBV7-2 and TRBJ2-3, is GAGVSQSPSNKVTEKGKDVELRCDPISGHTALYWYRQSLGQGLEFLIYFQGNSAPDKSGLPSDRFSAERTGGSVSTLTIQRTQQEDSAVYLCASSLGVQRGTTDTQYFGPGTRLTVL.

The chain uses TRBV20-1 and TRBJ1-5, with D possibly matching TRBD1 (6 bases). The V end was cut by 3 bases, the J end by 5 bases, with 14 bases between. The CDR3 loop spans 14 amino acids. Germline V lookup: CDR1 DFQATT, CDR2 SNEGSKA (reference sequence). CDR3: CSASPGALDQPQHF. CDR3 bases: TGCAGTGCTAGTCCAGGGGCCCTAGATCAGCCCCAGCATTTT.

This clonotype has more than one count but fewer than ten. This chain connects TRBV5-4 to TRBJ2-7; the D is unclear. CDR3 length equals 14 residues. In germline, CDR1 is SGHNT, CDR2 YYREEE (reference sequence). The V gene lost 0 bases and the J gene lost 2 bases, with 9 bases spanning the gap. The DNA for the CDR3 is TGTGCCAGCAGCTTGGTGCCAGATACCTACGAGCAGTACTTC. This encodes CASSLVPDTYEQYF.

This clonotype was recorded at least ten times. The chain employs TRBV5-1 and TRBJ2-3; TRBD1 agrees at 8 bases. Germline lookup yields CDR1 SGHRS and CDR2 YFSETQ. CDR3 length equals 15 residues. J gave up 2 bases and V 4 bases, and 6 bases lay outside the gene matches. CDR3 bases: TGCGCCAGCAGCGTCCAGGGGGCCCCCACAGATACGCAGTATTTT. This gives the protein CASSVQGAPTDTQYF.

This clonotype has just a few counts. DNA of the CDR3: TGTGCCAGCAGCTTTGACAGGGATTACAATGAGCAGTTCTTC. This encodes CASSFDRDYNEQFF. The chain is built from TRBV7-2 and TRBJ2-1; 7 bases are shared with TRBD1. Trimming at V came to 3 bases and at J to 4 bases, leaving 3 bases not matched to a gene. In germline, CDR1 is SGHTA, CDR2 FQGNSA. The CDR3 extends over 14 amino acids.

The chain carries TRBV6-6 and TRBJ1-5, with 9 bases lining up with TRBD1. The length of the CDR3 is 15 residues. From germline, CDR1 is MNHNY and CDR2 SVGAGI (reference sequence). V lost 7 bases, J lost 4 bases, and 8 bases stayed unmatched. The CDR3, as DNA: TGTGCCAGCATCCCTAGGGGGACAGGGAATCAGCCCCAGCATTTT. The encoded protein is CASIPRGTGNQPQHF.

This sequence joins TRBV18 and TRBJ1-2, with no clear D. CDR3 length: 13 residues. Deletions cut 2 bases from V and 1 base from J, with 5 bases between. Germline V gene sequence: CDR1 KGHSH, CDR2 LQKENI. The CDR3 region has the DNA TGTGCCAGCTCACCAGACGTTAACTATGGCTACACCTTC. Translating gives CASSPDVNYGYTF.

The chain carries TRBV29-1 and TRBJ1-1; 12 bases are a match to TRBD1. CDR1 and CDR2 (germline): SQVTM, ANQGSEA. This CDR3 comprises 14 residues. Germline trimming cut 5 bases from V and 10 bases from J; bases unmatched to any gene: 11. The DNA of the CDR3 is TGCAGCGTTCCGGGACAGGGGGCCTACAGCTCAGCTTTCTTT. Translating it yields CSVPGQGAYSSAFF.

The chain couples TRBV3-1 to TRBJ1-1; no reliable D call. Germline CDR1 is LGHDT and CDR2 is YNNKEL (reference sequence). The CDR3 is 15 residues long. Trimming pared 0 bases from V and 1 base from J, leaving 9 bases between. CDR3 bases: TGTGCCAGCAGCCAAGACGGCCAGGCGAACACTGAAGCTTTCTTT. It is translated as CASSQDGQANTEAFF.

The rearrangement links TRBV7-2 to TRBJ2-5; D may be TRBD1 (6 bases). V lost 5 bases and J 2 bases, leaving 15 bases between the germline ends. Looked up from germline, CDR1 is SGHTA and CDR2 is FQGNSA. The CDR3 sequence is 15 residues long. As DNA, the CDR3 is TGTGCCAGCAGCCCTTTTGGGACACATCAAGAGACCCAGTACTTC. This codes for CASSPFGTHQETQYF.

This clonotype was recorded at least ten times. The chain employs TRBV10-3 and TRBJ2-7; maybe TRBD1 (6 bases). V was cut by 3 bases and J by 0 bases, with 15 bases left in between. In germline, CDR1 is ENHRY, CDR2 SYGVKD. The CDR3 contains 16 residues. CDR3 DNA sequence: TGTGCCATCAGTGACCTTGGGACATCTCGCTCCTACGAGCAGTACTTC. Amino acid sequence: CAISDLGTSRSYEQYF.

This clonotype occurred many times. V and J are TRBV5-1 and TRBJ2-3, with D perhaps matching TRBD1 (6 bases). With 1 base removed from V and 5 bases from J, the gap between germline ends came to 14 bases. Germline CDR1 reads SGHRS; CDR2 reads YFSETQ. This CDR3 is 15 amino acids long. The CDR3 bases are TGCGCCAGCAGCTTGAACAGGGATCAGGGAGATACGCAGTATTTT. It is translated as CASSLNRDQGDTQYF.

The chain recombines TRBV7-9 with TRBJ2-7; 10 bases map to TRBD1. From germline, CDR1 is SEHNR and CDR2 FQNEAQ (reference sequence). The CDR3 extends over 15 amino acids. The junction had 4 bases not matched to a gene; V was cut back by 4 bases and J by 1 base. The CDR3 coding sequence is TGTGCCAGCAGCTCCGGACAGGGGGTTTCCTACGAGCAGTACGTC. The encoded protein is CASSSGQGVSYEQYV.

A few counts support this clonotype. The chain employs TRBV20-1 and TRBJ2-1; 11 bases align to TRBD2. In germline, CDR1 is DFQATT, CDR2 SNEGSKA (reference sequence). CDR3 size: 17 residues. V gave up 5 bases and J gave up 5 bases; unmatched junction bases: 14. CDR3 protein: CSARLRLAGGGNNEQFF. Here the CDR3 DNA reads TGCAGTGCTCGCTTGCGGCTAGCGGGGGGAGGTAACAATGAGCAGTTCTTC.

This chain uses TRBV12-3 or TRBV12-4 with TRBJ2-3; no firm D call. The CDR3 extends over 14 amino acids. V was clipped by 2 bases and J by 2 bases, with 8 bases between them. In nucleotides, the CDR3 is TGTGCCAGCAGTTTAAGCAGGTACACAGATACGCAGTATTTT. Encoded protein: CASSLSRYTDTQYF.